The T cell receptor (beta chain) under discussion was sequenced for a study of PD-L1 blockade in urothelial cancer. Sequenced by immunoSEQ multiplex PCR; TCRdb stores in-frame clones only, minus some. The data contain 30,000 or so clones, about 79% of them singletons. Germline CDR1 and CDR2: SGDLS and YYNGEE. V dropped 5 bases and J dropped 3 bases, with 11 bases sitting between them. The CDR3 covers 13 residues. With respect to this clone: Its antigen is unknown.

General study findings and limits: Prediction of better survival came from below-median pretreatment blood TCR clonality.

Individual patients had between 1 and 8 samples, taken pretreatment and on-treatment. The source was PBMCs, collected around atezolizumab (anti-PD-L1) treatment. The clonotype was recovered from a man aged 60-69 years with urothelial cancer. V usage is TRBV9 and J usage is TRBJ1-1, with TRBD1 as a possible D gene (6 bases). The CDR3 DNA sequence: TGTGCCAGCAGTGCCGCAGGGGACACTGAAGCTTTCTTT. Its translation is CASSAAGDTEAFF. Using reference TRBV9 and TRBJ1-1 for the parts outside the CDR3, the full variable domain is DSGVTQTPKHLITATGQRVTLRCSPRSGDLSVYWYQQSLDQGLQFLIQYYNGEERAKGNILERFSAQQFPDLHSELNLSSLELGDSALYFCASSAAGDTEAFFGQGTRLTVV.